Listed below are T cell receptor beta chains from one sample, sequenced in a study of patients and donors after allogeneic stem cell transplantation. One entry per CDR3 protein, called by TCRdb with MiXCR from the RT-PCR reads. The profile shows some 30,000 distinct CDR3 sequences, about 37% of them singletons. Sample: blood, either unsorted or a sorted T cell fraction (not recorded which). All receptors derive from a human donor who was either an allogeneic HSCT recipient or a stem cell or donor lymphocyte infusion donor (not recorded which). It is not recorded whose cells these are; they may come from a transplant donor. Both conserved end residues are part of each CDR3. D genes are given only for firm matches. A row's size may be missing; if present it is once, few, many or a size class.

V	D	J	size	DNA	CDR3
TRBV15	.	TRBJ1-2	many	TGTGCCACCAGCAAGGGGAGGGGCTTTGGCTACACCTTC	CATSKGRGFGYTF
TRBV5-1	.	TRBJ2-3	.	TGCGCCAGCAGCTTGGAGGGTGTCAATACGCAGTATTTT	CASSLEGVNTQYF
TRBV9	TRBD1	TRBJ1-6	few	TGTGCCAGCAGCGAACGACAGGGGGCCTCCTATAATTCACCCCTCCACTTT	CASSERQGASYNSPLHF
TRBV12-3/TRBV12-4	.	TRBJ2-3	.	TGTGCCAGCAGTTTTGGGACGCAGTATTTT	CASSFGTQYF
TRBV7-8	.	TRBJ1-1	.	TGTGCCAGCAGCTTAGCTCTAGGGCAGGTAGAAGCTTTCTTT	CASSLALGQVEAFF
TRBV5-1	.	TRBJ1-1	.	TGCGCCAGCAGCTTGGACGGACAGTTCCTTGAAGCTTTCTTT	CASSLDGQFLEAFF
TRBV5-1	TRBD2	TRBJ2-1	few	TGCGCCAGCAGCTTGGGAGCGGGAGGGAACTACAATGAGCAGTTCTTC	CASSLGAGGNYNEQFF
TRBV4-3	.	TRBJ1-1	.	TGCGCCAGCAGCCAGGATAGGAACACTGAAGCTTTCTTT	CASSQDRNTEAFF
TRBV6-1	TRBD1	TRBJ2-1	.	TGTGCCAGCAGTGCGGACAGGGGGCAGAGTGAGCAGTTCTTC	CASSADRGQSEQFF
TRBV29-1	.	TRBJ2-7	few	TGCAGCGTTGCCCCTAGGTTAGGTCCCTACGAGCAGTACTTC	CSVAPRLGPYEQYF
TRBV7-2	.	TRBJ1-6	.	TGTGCCAGCAGCTTAGAACAGCTCAGGGATTCACCCCTCCACTTT	CASSLEQLRDSPLHF
TRBV18	.	TRBJ1-4	.	TGTGCCAGCTCGACACGTGCAACTAATGAAAAACTGTTTTTT	CASSTRATNEKLFF
TRBV20-1	TRBD1	TRBJ1-3	.	TGCAGTGCTGTCAGGGGGCGCGGAAACACCATATATTTT	CSAVRGRGNTIYF
TRBV5-1	.	TRBJ1-4	.	TGCGCCAGCAGCTTGGCCCAGGGTTTCGCAACTAATGAAAAACTGTTTTTT	CASSLAQGFATNEKLFF
TRBV4-3	.	TRBJ2-2	.	TGCGCCAGCAGCCAACATCCGGGACACCAGGCCGGGGAGCTGTTTTTT	CASSQHPGHQAGELFF
TRBV24-1	TRBD2	TRBJ2-3	.	TGTGCCACCAGTGACTATACTAGCGGGAGCTATTATTTT	CATSDYTSGSYYF
TRBV10-3	TRBD2	TRBJ2-5	.	TGTGCCATCAGTCTAGCGGGAATCGAGACCCAGTACTTC	CAISLAGIETQYF
TRBV29-1	TRBD1	TRBJ1-1	.	TGCAGCGTTGACGGGACAGGATCTACTGAAGCTTTCTTT	CSVDGTGSTEAFF
TRBV5-1	.	TRBJ2-3	.	TGCGCCAGCAGCTTGGCAGATACGCAGTATTTT	CASSLADTQYF
TRBV6-1	.	TRBJ1-1	.	TGTGCCAGCGAGAGAGGGCCGGACACTGAAGCTTTCTTT	CASERGPDTEAFF
TRBV4-2	.	TRBJ1-1	.	TGTGCCAGCAGCCAGGCGGGGGTACCTGAAGCTTTCTTT	CASSQAGVPEAFF
TRBV7-9	.	TRBJ1-1	once	TGTGCCAGCAGCTGGATGACAGGCTTCTACATTGAAGCTTTCTTT	CASSWMTGFYIEAFF
TRBV20-1	.	TRBJ1-3	few	TGCAGTGCTAGAGATCTGGTCTACCCCTCTGGAAACACCATATATTTT	CSARDLVYPSGNTIYF
TRBV18	.	TRBJ2-1	.	TGTGCCAGCTCAACGTGGACAGCAGCCAATGAGCAGTTCTTC	CASSTWTAANEQFF
TRBV4-3	TRBD2	TRBJ2-2	.	TGCGCCAGCAATAGCCGGCCCAGCGGGGTCGACACCGGGGAGCTGTTTTTT	CASNSRPSGVDTGELFF